This T cell receptor (beta chain) was observed in a study of T cells expressing NK-cell markers. At the level of the study: The sequencing cohort of eight donors included seven HCMV-seropositive individuals and one seronegative individual.

The CDR3 totals 17 residues. CDR1 and CDR2 from the germline V gene are SGHVS and FNYEAQ. Reprocessing the 5' RACE reads, TCRdb reports a single entry for every CDR3 protein and omits DNA. The table lists a few hundred thousand distinct CDR3 sequences. About this clonotype: Its target is unknown.

Findings and caveats of the study: There remained a lack of clarity about HCMV specificity of expanded NKG2C+ T cell clones.

Sample: blood T cells: a sorted CD56 or NKG2C T cell subset, CD4+ or CD8+ T cells, or bulk PBMC T cells (not recorded which). This chain connects TRBV7-6 to TRBJ2-7; the D gene TCRdb calls, TRBD2, cannot be checked with no DNA. This TCR came from a woman aged 50 to 60 in good health. CDR3 region: CASSIGLAGGPEGEQYF.